This entry concerns a single T cell receptor (beta chain). The sample is drawn from a study of patients and donors after allogeneic stem cell transplantation. This CDR3 is built from 13 residues. Germline V gene sequence: CDR1 SGHTA, CDR2 FQGNSA. With 2 bases removed from V and 5 bases from J, the gap between germline ends came to 9 bases. From the RT-PCR reads, TCRdb called clonotypes with MiXCR, one entry per CDR3 protein. The sample holds roughly 940,000 distinct CDR3 sequences, roughly 17% seen once. The chain employs TRBV7-2 and TRBJ1-1; D is undetermined. The sample comprised blood, either unsorted or a sorted T cell fraction (not recorded which). The origin of this receptor is a human donor who was either an allogeneic HSCT recipient or a stem cell or donor lymphocyte infusion donor (not recorded which). It is not recorded whose cells these are; they may come from a transplant donor. The CDR3 reads CASSLNYRTEAFF. DNA for the CDR3: TGTGCCAGCAGCTTAAACTATCGGACTGAAGCTTTCTTT.